These 21 T cell receptor beta chains share one sample of origin, sequenced in a study of OX40 agonist ivuxolimab in advanced cancers. The repertoire was sequenced with immunoSEQ multiplex PCR; TCRdb's copy has only in-frame clones and lacks some. The repertoire holds over 40,000 clones, with approximately 80% as singletons. Sequences were derived from CD4+ or CD8+ T cells sorted from blood, sampled in a trial of the OX40 agonist ivuxolimab. These receptors came from an adult with an advanced solid tumor such as melanoma, head and neck, liver or kidney cancer.

This clone was seen once. The chain links TRBV18 to TRBJ1-1; D ambiguous. Germline V gene data show CDR1 as KGHSH and CDR2 as LQKENI. The length of the CDR3 is 13 residues. The V and J ends lost 3 bases and 3 bases respectively, with 8 bases between them. The CDR3: CASSPDLDTEAFF. The CDR3 bases are TGTGCCAGCTCACCGGACCTCGACACTGAAGCTTTCTTT.

V and J are TRBV4-3 and TRBJ2-4; D is unresolved. Between the trimmed V and J ends, which lost 0 bases and 7 bases, there was a span of 13 bases. CDR3 size: 15 residues. Germline loops: CDR1 LGHNA, CDR2 YSLEER. CDR3 loop: CASSQDVTNRNIQYF. CDR3 nucleotide sequence: TGCGCCAGCAGCCAAGATGTGACGAATCGGAACATTCAGTACTTC.

The chain employs TRBV27 and TRBJ2-3, with unresolved D. Germline CDR1 is MNHEY and CDR2 is SMNVEV (reference sequence). This CDR3 is 14 amino acids long. V lost 1 base, J lost 4 bases, and 9 bases lay in between. CDR3 DNA: TGTGCCAGCAGTTTATTCACCGATGCAGATACGCAGTATTTT. Amino acids: CASSLFTDADTQYF.

V is TRBV7-8 and J is TRBJ2-1, with 10 bases aligning to TRBD2. The junction had 11 bases not matched to a gene; V was cut back by 2 bases and J by 4 bases. Germline CDR1 reads SGHVS; CDR2 reads FQNEAQ. The CDR3 spans 18 residues. The chain's CDR3 is CASSLPLRLAGRYNEQFF. CDR3 DNA sequence: TGTGCCAGCAGCTTACCCTTAAGACTAGCGGGCCGGTACAATGAGCAGTTCTTC.

The chain carries TRBV7-9 and TRBJ1-1; 7 nucleotides agree with TRBD1. Trimming took 2 bases from V and 1 from J; bases not matched to a gene: 1. Germline CDR1 reads SEHNR; CDR2 reads FQNEAQ (reference sequence). CDR3 length: 14 residues. Here the CDR3 reads CASSLRTGNTEAFF. In DNA, the CDR3 is TGTGCCAGCAGCTTAAGGACAGGGAACACTGAAGCTTTCTTT.

The V gene is TRBV18, the J gene TRBJ2-4, with 11 bases aligning to TRBD2. This CDR3 is built from 19 residues. The germline gives CDR1 KGHSH, CDR2 LQKENI. After removal of 0 bases from V and 0 bases from J, the junction contained 7 bases not matched to a gene. The CDR3 is CASSPPGTSGVLAKNIQYF. In DNA form, the CDR3 reads TGTGCCAGCTCACCACCCGGGACTAGCGGAGTACTAGCCAAAAACATTCAGTACTTC.

The chain carries TRBV30 and TRBJ2-7; D may match TRBD1 or TRBD2 (5 bases each). Germline V gene data show CDR1 as GTSNPN and CDR2 as SVGIG (reference sequence). V lost 2 bases to trimming and J lost 3 bases, with 14 bases between them. The CDR3 is 14 residues long. The CDR3 DNA reads TGTGCCTGGAGTCCGGGGCTATCCGGCTACGAGCAGTACTTC. It yields the protein CAWSPGLSGYEQYF. Looking up the rest from reference TRBV30 and TRBJ2-7 gives the full variable domain: SQTIHQWPATLVQPVGSPLSLECTVEGTSNPNLYWYRQAAGRGLQLLFYSVGIGQISSEVPQNLSASRPQDRQFILSSKKLLLSDSGFYLCAWSPGLSGYEQYFGPGTRLTVT.

This clone was seen only a few times. V is TRBV6-5 and J is TRBJ2-3; 7 bases align to TRBD2. The CDR3 runs to 15 residues. Trimming cost V 2 bases and J 6 bases; bases outside gene matches: 8. Germline V gene lookup returns CDR1 MNHEY and CDR2 SVGAGI. CDR3 region: CASSYESGISDTQYF. In nucleotides, the CDR3 is TGTGCCAGCAGTTACGAAAGCGGGATATCGGATACGCAGTATTTT.

V usage is TRBV19 and J usage is TRBJ2-7; D possibly matches TRBD1 or TRBD2 (5 bases each). From germline, CDR1 is LNHDA and CDR2 SQIVND (reference sequence). Trimming cost V 3 bases and J 3 bases, with 12 bases left between them. The CDR3 loop spans 14 amino acids. The CDR3 reads CASSMSGTNYEQYF. The DNA of the CDR3 is TGTGCCAGTAGTATGAGTGGGACCAACTACGAGCAGTACTTC.

Comment on this clone: The same CDR3 arises from other DNA sequences in this sample as well. The V gene is TRBV2, the J gene TRBJ1-5; D not certain. Germline values: CDR1 SNHLY, CDR2 FYNNEI. This CDR3 comprises 12 residues. V lost 4 bases and J 4 bases, leaving 5 bases between the germline ends. The CDR3 sequence: CASSGGNQPQHF. DNA of the CDR3: TGTGCCAGCAGTGGGGGAAATCAGCCCCAGCATTTT.

This rearrangement joins TRBV13 to TRBJ1-1; 8 nucleotides align to TRBD1. There are 14 residues in the CDR3. Unmatched junction bases numbered 4, after V lost 4 bases and J lost 3 bases. Germline assignment: CDR1 PRHDT and CDR2 FYEKMQ (reference sequence). CDR3 sequence (DNA): TGTGCCAGCAGCTGGATCAGGGGGCACACTGAAGCTTTCTTT. This gives the protein CASSWIRGHTEAFF.

There are a few counts of this clone. V and J are TRBV2 and TRBJ2-5, with TRBD1 matching 10 bases. V lost 5 bases, J lost 3 bases, and 3 bases stayed unmatched. This CDR3 region has 14 residues. Germline values: CDR1 SNHLY, CDR2 FYNNEI. The chain's CDR3 is CASSLGTGEETQYF. Written as DNA, the CDR3 is TGTGCCAGCAGTCTAGGGACAGGGGAAGAGACCCAGTACTTC.

This rearrangement joins TRBV6-6 to TRBJ2-2; possible D gene TRBD1, 5 bases. V lost 6 bases and J lost 1, with 9 bases in between. CDR1 MNHNY and CDR2 SVGAGI come from the germline V gene (reference sequence). CDR3 size: 14 residues. The DNA for the CDR3 is TGTGCCAGCAGGAACACAGGGAACACCGGGGAGCTGTTTTTT. Protein sequence: CASRNTGNTGELFF.

The chain combines TRBV5-5 with TRBJ1-1; 11 bases match TRBD1. From germline, CDR1 is SGHKS and CDR2 YYEKEE (reference sequence). The CDR3 extends over 16 amino acids. The V gene end was trimmed by 1 base and the J gene end by 1 base; junction bases not matched to a gene: 3. CDR3: CASSLSGQGANTEAFF. The CDR3 nucleotides read TGTGCCAGCAGCTTGTCCGGACAGGGGGCGAACACTGAAGCTTTCTTT. The variable domain in full, with the rest retrieved from reference TRBV5-5 and TRBJ1-1, is DAGVTQSPTHLIKTRGQQVTLRCSPISGHKSVSWYQQVLGQGPQFIFQYYEKEERGRGNFPDRFSARQFPNYSSELNVNALLLGDSALYLCASSLSGQGANTEAFFGQGTRLTVV.

In its sample, this clone was seen a few times. As DNA, the CDR3 is TGTGCCAGCAGCTTAGACGGAGCCGGGTCCAAAAACATTCAGTACTTC. Encoded protein: CASSLDGAGSKNIQYF. The V call is TRBV7-8, the J call TRBJ2-4; D not certain. Germline V gives CDR1 SGHVS, CDR2 FQNEAQ. With 1 base removed from V and 2 bases from J, the gap between germline ends came to 12 bases. CDR3 length equals 16 residues.

The chain recombines TRBV2 with TRBJ2-5; weak D call: TRBD1 (5 bases). With 2 bases removed from V and 11 bases from J, the gap between germline ends came to 18 bases. CDR3 size: 14 residues. Germline CDR1 and CDR2: SNHLY and FYNNEI. The CDR3 bases are TGTGCCAGCAGTGAATTAGCCAGGGTGAATGAGCAGTACTTC. Its translation is CASSELARVNEQYF. Together with reference TRBV2 and TRBJ2-5, the CDR3 gives the full variable domain: EPEVTQTPSHQVTQMGQEVILRCVPISNHLYFYWYRQILGQKVEFLVSFYNNEISEKSEIFDDQFSVERPDGSNFTLKIRSTKLEDSAMYFCASSELARVNEQYFGPGTRLLVL.

This clone was seen only a few times. The J gene is TRBJ2-7, the V gene TRBV6-6, with a weak D call TRBD2 (6 bases). Germline V gives CDR1 MNHNY, CDR2 SVGAGI (reference sequence). There are 15 residues in the CDR3. Trimming left V 6 bases short and J 1 base short, with 16 bases between. The CDR3 DNA is TGTGCCAGCAGCAACAGGAGGGCCTTATCCTACGAGCAGTACTTC. It specifies CASSNRRALSYEQYF.

This clone was seen a handful of times. V and J are TRBV7-9 and TRBJ2-7, with D uncertain. The CDR3 has 13 amino acids. V gave up 4 bases and J gave up 3 bases, with 10 bases separating them. Germline V CDR1 and CDR2: SEHNR, FQNEAQ (reference sequence). CDR3 loop: CASSSRALYEQYF. The DNA for the CDR3 is TGTGCCAGCAGCTCAAGGGCTCTCTACGAGCAGTACTTC.

The rearrangement links TRBV21-1 to TRBJ1-5. TRBV21-1 is termed a pseudogene. The length of the CDR3 is 16 residues. Written as DNA, the CDR3 is TGTGCCAGCAGCAAAGTGGAAGGGGGGTGTGATCAGCCCCAGCATTTT. Its protein product is CASSKVEGGCDQPQHF.

The J gene is TRBJ2-7, the V gene TRBV4-1; TRBD1 matches 9 bases. V shed 5 bases, J shed 4 bases, and the junction held 6 bases outside the gene matches. This CDR3 region has 14 residues. Germline CDR1 is MGHRA and CDR2 is YSYEKL. The CDR3 DNA follows: TGCGCCAGCAGCGACAGGGGGGGGATTTACGAGCAGTACTTC. It is translated as CASSDRGGIYEQYF.

The rearrangement links TRBV29-1 to TRBJ2-3; 10 positions match TRBD2. This CDR3 has 16 residues. Germline V gene lookup returns CDR1 SQVTM and CDR2 ANQGSEA. Trimming took 5 bases from V and 4 from J; bases not matched to a gene: 12. CDR3 in amino acids: CSVTPFSGRKADTQYF. In nucleotides, the CDR3 is TGCAGCGTTACCCCCTTTAGCGGGAGGAAGGCAGATACGCAGTATTTT.